The source of this T cell receptor beta chain is a study of tissue T cells after allogeneic stem cell transplantation. A remark on this clone: Its target is not known. Mouse gene names and germline throughout. The read stops 1 residue short of the end of the CDR3; the missing end is completed from the germline J gene.

Study findings and constraints: Alloreactivity or antigen specificity of tissue TCRs was not determined; some clones might be host cells. Anatomically similar tissues had similar TCR repertoires within each patient.

Method: immunoSEQ multiplex PCR; TCRdb's copy keeps in-frame clones and lacks some. The sample contains 2,000 to 3,000 clones, more than 45% of which appear only once. Time point in this sample: mouse harvest day 14 after allogeneic transplant. The graft held 10^6 splenic CD5+ T cells and 10^7 T-cell-depleted bone marrow cells. This mouse GVHD model was MHC-mismatched B6 to BALB/c, profiled day 7 or 14. The V end lost 2 bases, the J end lost 3 bases, and 10 bases lay between the germline ends. Germline CDR1 reads GFQATS; CDR2 reads STVNSAI. The CDR3 is 13 amino acids. The sample was gut tissue. The gene calls are TRBV20 and TRBJ1-1, with a weak D call TRBD1 (5 bases). This receptor was identified in a female BALB/c mouse given C57BL/6 T cells with graft-versus-host disease after an allogeneic hematopoietic cell transplant. This CDR3 is CGARNQGDTEVFF. The CDR3 bases that were read are TGTGGTGCTAGGAATCAGGGCGACACAGAAGTCTTC.